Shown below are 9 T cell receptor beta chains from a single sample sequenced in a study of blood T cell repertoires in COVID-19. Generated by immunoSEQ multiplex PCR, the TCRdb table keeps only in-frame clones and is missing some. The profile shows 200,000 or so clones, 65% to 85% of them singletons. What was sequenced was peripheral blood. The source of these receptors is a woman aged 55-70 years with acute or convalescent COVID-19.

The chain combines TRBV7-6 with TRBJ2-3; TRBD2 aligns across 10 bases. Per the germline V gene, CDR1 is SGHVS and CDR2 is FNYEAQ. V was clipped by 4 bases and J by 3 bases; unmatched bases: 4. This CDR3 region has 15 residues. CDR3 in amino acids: CASSYSGGPTDTQYF. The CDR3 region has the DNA TGTGCCAGCAGCTATAGCGGGGGGCCAACAGATACGCAGTATTTT.

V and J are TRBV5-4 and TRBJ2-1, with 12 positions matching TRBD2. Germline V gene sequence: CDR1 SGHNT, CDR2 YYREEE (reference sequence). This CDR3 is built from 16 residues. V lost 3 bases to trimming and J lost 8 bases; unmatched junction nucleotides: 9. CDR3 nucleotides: TGTGCCAGCAGCTGGGCTAGCGGGGGGGTTGTTGATGAGCAGTTCTTC. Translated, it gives CASSWASGGVVDEQFF.

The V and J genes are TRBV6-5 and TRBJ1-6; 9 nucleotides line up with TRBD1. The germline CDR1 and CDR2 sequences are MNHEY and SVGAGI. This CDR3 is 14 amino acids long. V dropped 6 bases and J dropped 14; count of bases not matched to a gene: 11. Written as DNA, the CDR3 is TGTGCCAGCAGGTCGGGACAGGGCCTGGTGACCCTCCACTTT. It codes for CASRSGQGLVTLHF.

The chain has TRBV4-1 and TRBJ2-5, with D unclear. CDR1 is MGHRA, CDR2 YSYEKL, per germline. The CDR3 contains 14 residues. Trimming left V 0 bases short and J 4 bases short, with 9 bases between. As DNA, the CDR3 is TGCGCCAGCAGCCAAGAAGGCAGGCGAGAGACCCAGTACTTC. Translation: CASSQEGRRETQYF.

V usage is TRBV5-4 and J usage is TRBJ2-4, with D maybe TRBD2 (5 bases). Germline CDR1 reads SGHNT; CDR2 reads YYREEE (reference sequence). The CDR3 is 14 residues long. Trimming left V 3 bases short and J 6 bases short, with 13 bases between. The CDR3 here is CASSSWGAGNIQYF. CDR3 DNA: TGTGCCAGCAGCTCATGGGGAGCAGGAAACATTCAGTACTTC.

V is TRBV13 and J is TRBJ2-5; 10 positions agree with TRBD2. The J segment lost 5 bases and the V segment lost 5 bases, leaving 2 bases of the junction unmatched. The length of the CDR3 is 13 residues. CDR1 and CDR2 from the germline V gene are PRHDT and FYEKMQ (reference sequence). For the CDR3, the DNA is TGTGCCAGCAGCCCGACTAGCGGGGAGACCCAGTACTTC. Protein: CASSPTSGETQYF.

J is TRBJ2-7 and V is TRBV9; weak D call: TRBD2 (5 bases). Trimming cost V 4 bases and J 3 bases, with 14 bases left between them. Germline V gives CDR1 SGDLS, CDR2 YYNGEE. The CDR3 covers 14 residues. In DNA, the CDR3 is TGTGCCAGCAGCCCCCAACTAGAAGGCTACGAGCAGTACTTC. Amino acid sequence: CASSPQLEGYEQYF.

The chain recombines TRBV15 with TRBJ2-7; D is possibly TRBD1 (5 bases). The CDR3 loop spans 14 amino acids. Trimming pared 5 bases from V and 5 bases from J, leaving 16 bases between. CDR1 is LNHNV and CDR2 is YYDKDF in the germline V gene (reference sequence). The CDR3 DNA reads TGTGCCACCAGCCGGAGAACAGGACCGGACGAGCAGTACTTC. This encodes CATSRRTGPDEQYF.

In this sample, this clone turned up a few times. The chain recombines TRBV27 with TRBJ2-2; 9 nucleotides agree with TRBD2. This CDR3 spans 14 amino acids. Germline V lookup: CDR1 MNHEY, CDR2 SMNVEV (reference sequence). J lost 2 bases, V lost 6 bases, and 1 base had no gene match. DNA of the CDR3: TGTGCCAGCAGGGGACTAGCTAACACCGGGGAGCTGTTTTTT. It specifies CASRGLANTGELFF.